This T cell receptor beta chain was retrieved from a study of early T cells in non-severe SARS-CoV-2 infection. The CDR3 sequence is 17 residues long. The V segment lost 7 bases and the J segment 2 bases; nucleotides outside the gene matches: 14. Germline loops: CDR1 SNHLY, CDR2 FYNNEI. This clonotype came up many times. In the library, individual cDNA molecules carried attached unique molecular identifiers. TCRdb re-called the 5' RACE reads through MiXCR, storing one row per CDR3 protein. The data show approximately 58,000 distinct CDR3 sequences, 6.2% seen once. The sequenced sample was whole blood. This chain joins TRBV2 and TRBJ2-5; TRBD1 agrees at 9 bases. The sequence was obtained from an adult who was a healthcare worker with PCR-confirmed SARS-CoV-2 infection or an uninfected control (not recorded which). The CDR3 here is CASKLRWTGVGQETQYF. The DNA of the CDR3 is TGTGCCAGCAAGTTAAGATGGACAGGGGTGGGGCAAGAGACCCAGTACTTC.